These 24 T cell receptor beta chains were all obtained from the same sample, sequenced in a study of a mutant IDH1 vaccine in newly diagnosed glioma. Their specific antigens are unknown. Time point indicated: week 23, last vaccination. The vaccine gave 300 ug of a 20-mer mutant IDH1 peptide subcutaneously per dose. Sequenced by immunoSEQ multiplex PCR; TCRdb stores in-frame clones only, minus some. The sample comprises roughly 43,000 clones, about four fifths of which are singletons, and about 2.4% rests with the top ten. The sequenced sample was PBMCs, obtained from a glioma patient whose treatment included an IDH1 peptide vaccine. The source is a woman younger than 30 with glioma. Some clones in this sample may be carry-over from other donors' samples.

The chain links TRBV4-2 to TRBJ1-2; TRBD1 aligns across 10 bases. The trim removed 3 bases at V and 7 bases at J, leaving 8 bases unmatched. Per germline, CDR1 LGHNA and CDR2 YNFKEQ. The CDR3 contains 15 residues. The CDR3 protein is CASSQTTTGGGGYTF. The CDR3 DNA follows: TGTGCCAGCAGCCAGACAACGACAGGGGGCGGTGGCTACACCTTC.

The chain joins TRBV7-8 to TRBJ1-2; a possible D gene is TRBD1 (6 bases). The CDR3 contains 12 residues. The V gene lost 5 bases and the J gene lost 3 bases, with 7 bases spanning the gap. Germline assignment: CDR1 SGHVS and CDR2 FQNEAQ. The CDR3 DNA is TGTGCCAGCAGCCCAGGGGACTATGGCTACACCTTC. Translating it yields CASSPGDYGYTF.

The rearrangement joins TRBV19 to TRBJ2-1; TRBD1 matches 8 bases. Germline CDR1 reads LNHDA; CDR2 reads SQIVND (reference sequence). This CDR3 region has 13 residues. The trim removed 7 bases at V and 10 bases at J, leaving 9 bases unmatched. CDR3 amino acids: CASTGQATREQFF. As DNA, the CDR3 is TGTGCCAGTACGGGACAGGCTACAAGGGAGCAGTTCTTC.

V and J are TRBV30 and TRBJ1-2, with a possible D match to TRBD1 (6 bases). V was clipped by 4 bases and J by 3 bases, with 9 bases between them. Germline CDR1 reads GTSNPN; CDR2 reads SVGIG (reference sequence). CDR3 length: 12 residues. The CDR3 bases are TGTGCCTGGATAGCAGGGGACTATGGCTACACCTTC. Its translation: CAWIAGDYGYTF.

The V gene is TRBV7-9, the J gene TRBJ2-5; 11 nucleotides align to TRBD1. Germline CDR1 SEHNR, CDR2 FQNEAQ (reference sequence). CDR3 size: 16 residues. V was clipped by 5 bases and J by 5 bases; unmatched bases: 10. Here the CDR3 DNA reads TGTGCCAGCAGCCAAGAGGGACAGGGGGAGGTGGAGACCCAGTACTTC. This translates into CASSQEGQGEVETQYF.

The genes are TRBV7-9 and TRBJ1-5; TRBD1 matches 8 bases. The length of the CDR3 is 13 residues. Germline CDR1 is SEHNR and CDR2 is FQNEAQ (reference sequence). The V segment lost 7 bases and the J segment 5 bases; nucleotides outside the gene matches: 4. The CDR3 nucleotides are TGTGCCAGCATGGGGACAGGTGATCAGCCCCAGCATTTT. Translated: CASMGTGDQPQHF.

Notes on this clone: No conserved phenylalanine or tryptophan is present at the end of the CDR3, so a read error is the likely explanation. No DNA is shown, since the ends of the CDR3 on it are uncertain; the CDR3 is the one TCRdb lists. The chain uses TRBV6-5 and TRBJ2-7; the table's D call TRBD2 went unverified against the DNA. Germline V CDR1 and CDR2: MNHEY, SVGAGI. The CDR3 extends over 14 residues, inclusive of both ends. The CDR3 sequence is CASSYSNLASESPD.

The rearrangement joins TRBV29-1 to TRBJ2-5; possibly TRBD2 for D (7 bases). Germline V lookup: CDR1 SQVTM, CDR2 ANQGSEA. The CDR3 loop spans 13 amino acids. The ends were cut back, 7 bases at V and 4 bases at J, with 16 bases in the middle. CDR3 in amino acids: CSGTWGGRETQYF. The CDR3 nucleotides read TGCAGCGGGACTTGGGGGGGCCGAGAGACCCAGTACTTC.

This chain uses TRBV5-4 with TRBJ1-3; 7 bases line up with TRBD1. With 1 base clipped from V and 2 bases from J, the junction kept 3 bases outside the gene matches. This CDR3 has 15 amino acids. CDR1 is SGHNT and CDR2 is YYREEE in the germline V gene (reference sequence). CDR3 nucleotide sequence: TGTGCCAGCAGCTTGACAGGGGCGGCTGGAAACACCATATATTTT. The encoded protein is CASSLTGAAGNTIYF.

The genes are TRBV30 and TRBJ2-7, with 7 bases fitting TRBD1. CDR1 is GTSNPN, CDR2 SVGIG, per germline (reference sequence). V dropped 5 bases and J dropped 6; count of bases not matched to a gene: 4. This CDR3 is 11 amino acids long. The CDR3 here is CAWATGTEQYF. CDR3 DNA: TGTGCCTGGGCGACAGGGACCGAGCAGTACTTC.

This sequence joins TRBV27 and TRBJ2-7, with 7 positions matching TRBD1. V gave up 2 bases and J gave up 4 bases; unmatched junction bases: 8. CDR3 length: 15 amino acids. CDR1 is MNHEY, CDR2 SMNVEV, per germline (reference sequence). Written as DNA, the CDR3 is TGTGCCAGCAGTTTAAGGTTGGACAGGAGTTACGAGCAGTACTTC. Translated: CASSLRLDRSYEQYF.

The chain carries TRBV7-9 and TRBJ2-3, with D possibly matching TRBD2 (5 bases). The CDR3 contains 16 residues. Germline CDR1 and CDR2: SEHNR and FQNEAQ (reference sequence). V gave up 5 bases and J gave up 5 bases, with 20 bases separating them. CDR3 amino acids: CASSPLGERDQDTQYF. The CDR3 DNA sequence: TGTGCCAGCAGCCCACTTGGGGAGAGAGATCAAGATACGCAGTATTTT.

The rearrangement uses TRBV29-1 and TRBJ2-2; D possibly corresponds to TRBD1 (5 bases). Trimming left V 5 bases short and J 5 bases short, with 12 bases between. CDR1 and CDR2 from the germline V gene are SQVTM and ANQGSEA. This CDR3 region has 13 residues. CDR3 sequence (DNA): TGCAGCGTTCGTTCCTACAGGACCGGGGAGCTGTTTTTT. Translation gives CSVRSYRTGELFF.

The chain joins TRBV5-1 to TRBJ1-1; D is unclear. Germline CDR1 reads SGHRS; CDR2 reads YFSETQ. CDR3 size: 15 residues. The V end lost 4 bases, the J end lost 1 base, and 14 bases lay between the germline ends. Here the CDR3 DNA reads TGCGCCAGCAGCATAACCTGGACCCCGAACACTGAAGCTTTCTTT. Translation: CASSITWTPNTEAFF.

The V gene is TRBV21-1, the J gene TRBJ2-1; TRBD1 was called by the table and not checked on the DNA. TRBV21-1 is listed as a pseudogene. This CDR3 has 17 amino acids. As DNA, the CDR3 is TGTGCCAGCAGCAAAGACCCGCGGGACAGGGGGCTATATGAGCAGTTCTTC. Amino acids: CASSKDPRDRGLYEQFF.

This clone was seen just once. The chain employs TRBV29-1 and TRBJ2-1; the D is unclear. The CDR3 sequence is 12 residues long. CDR1 is SQVTM and CDR2 is ANQGSEA in the germline V gene. V was pared by 1 base and J by 8 bases, with 9 bases between. CDR3 coding DNA: TGCAGCGTTGAAGTTTGGCAGGATGAGCAGTTCTTC. Its translation: CSVEVWQDEQFF.

V and J are TRBV19 and TRBJ2-4; D possibly corresponds to TRBD1 (6 bases). Germline loops: CDR1 LNHDA, CDR2 SQIVND (reference sequence). V was cut by 5 bases and J by 0 bases, with 17 bases left in between. This CDR3 is 17 amino acids long. The CDR3 here is CASSFGQGRLAKNIQYF. For the CDR3, the DNA is TGTGCCAGTAGTTTTGGGCAGGGGAGATTAGCCAAAAACATTCAGTACTTC. Combining the CDR3 with reference TRBV19 and TRBJ2-4 gives the whole variable domain DGGITQSPKYLFRKEGQNVTLSCEQNLNHDAMYWYRQDPGQGLRLIYYSQIVNDFQKGDIAEGYSVSREKKESFPLTVTSAQKNPTAFYLCASSFGQGRLAKNIQYFGAGTRLSVL.

The chain has TRBV6-5 and TRBJ2-2, with unresolved D. The CDR3 has 14 amino acids. Trimming took 2 bases from V and 1 from J, leaving 5 bases between them. Germline V gene lookup returns CDR1 MNHEY and CDR2 SVGAGI. In DNA form, the CDR3 reads TGTGCCAGCAGTTACGCTGAGAACACCGGGGAGCTGTTTTTT. This translates into CASSYAENTGELFF.

This sequence joins TRBV10-1 and TRBJ2-2; no reliable D call. The germline V and J ends were trimmed by 5 bases and 2 bases, with 9 bases remaining between them. The CDR3 consists of 14 residues. CDR1 and CDR2 (germline): WNHNN, SYGVQD (reference sequence). CDR3: CASSPNRNTGELFF. CDR3 bases: TGCGCCAGCAGTCCAAACCGAAACACCGGGGAGCTGTTTTTT.

The chain uses TRBV9 and TRBJ1-2, with no clear D. CDR3 length: 12 amino acids. V was cut by 3 bases and J by 8 bases, with 11 bases left in between. Germline V CDR1 and CDR2: SGDLS, YYNGEE. CDR3 loop: CASSAAVGGYTF. CDR3 nucleotide sequence: TGTGCCAGCAGCGCCGCGGTAGGGGGCTACACCTTC.

This chain connects TRBV5-3 to TRBJ2-5; 7 positions agree with TRBD2. TRBV5-3 is noted as an ORF with a role that remains uncertain. The CDR3 is made up of 15 amino acids. J lost 5 bases, V lost 6 bases, and 13 bases had no gene match. The CDR3 DNA sequence: TGTGCCAGAATATGTGGGAGGGTACCAGGGGAGACCCAGTACTTC. It is translated as CARICGRVPGETQYF.

The rearrangement uses TRBV5-1 and TRBJ2-3; D may be TRBD1 or TRBD2 (5 bases each). The CDR3 loop spans 16 amino acids. Looked up from germline, CDR1 is SGHRS and CDR2 is YFSETQ. The germline V and J ends were trimmed by 4 bases and 8 bases, with 23 bases remaining between them. For the CDR3, the DNA is TGCGCCAGCAGCCCCCTGACTTCCGGGGCCCAGGGTACGCAGTATTTT. It translates to CASSPLTSGAQGTQYF.

This clone was counted once. This chain connects TRBV6-1 to TRBJ1-1, with TRBD1 matching 10 bases. V lost 5 bases, J lost 10 bases, and 7 bases stayed unmatched. Germline V gene sequence: CDR1 MNHNS, CDR2 SASEGT. The CDR3 totals 13 residues. Here the CDR3 reads CASSTPGQGIAFF. CDR3 in DNA: TGTGCCAGCAGTACCCCGGGACAGGGGATAGCTTTCTTT.

The chain carries TRBV30 and TRBJ1-3, with 9 bases aligning to TRBD1. The length of the CDR3 is 13 residues. The V gene end was trimmed by 5 bases and the J gene end by 8 bases; junction bases not matched to a gene: 7. Per germline, CDR1 GTSNPN and CDR2 SVGIG (reference sequence). CDR3 in DNA: TGTGCCTGGGAACAGGGGGCGTCGGACACCATATATTTT. Translation gives CAWEQGASDTIYF.